Given below is one T cell receptor (beta chain) in context. The sample originates from a study of blood T cell dynamics during melanoma immunotherapy. Sequenced by immunoSEQ multiplex PCR; TCRdb stores in-frame clones only, minus some. In the table there are about 11,000 clones, just under 85% of which are singletons. Time point specified: pre-treatment baseline. This TCR was recovered from a human donor with melanoma. The sequenced sample was blood, obtained from a patient treated with checkpoint blockade.

CDR3 region: CASSDAPGQGADTQYF. The CDR3 bases are TGTGCCAGCAGTGATGCTCCGGGACAGGGGGCAGATACGCAGTATTTT. The V call is TRBV6-1, the J call TRBJ2-3; 11 nucleotides agree with TRBD1. V lost 3 bases to trimming and J lost 4 bases; unmatched junction nucleotides: 6. CDR1 is MNHNS, CDR2 SASEGT, per germline. The CDR3 consists of 16 residues.